Each of the 31 T cell receptor beta chains below was sequenced from the same sample in a study of CD8 T cells in Susac syndrome. RNA in amounts of roughly 0.45 to 1 ug was reverse transcribed with random hexamers. TCRdb recomputed calls from the immunoSEQ multiplex PCR reads with MiXCR, one row per CDR3 protein. The sample consists of 150,000 to 200,000 distinct CDR3 sequences, just under 95% of them appearing once. Sequences were obtained from CD4+ T cells from PBMCs. The receptor set was obtained from a human donor in good health.

V usage is TRBV4-1 and J usage is TRBJ2-2; 7 bases are a match to TRBD1. V lost 4 bases and J lost 3; bases outside the gene matches: 5. Germline V CDR1 and CDR2: MGHRA, YSYEKL. The CDR3 runs to 15 residues. CDR3 in amino acids: CASSLTQGHTGELFF. The DNA of the CDR3 is TGCGCCAGCAGCCTCACACAGGGGCACACCGGGGAGCTGTTTTTT.

The chain has TRBV18 and TRBJ2-7; TRBD1 agrees at 7 bases. This CDR3 is 14 amino acids long. V shed 3 bases, J shed 0 bases, and the junction held 2 bases outside the gene matches. The germline V gene encodes CDR1 KGHSH and CDR2 LQKENI. The CDR3 protein is CASSPGTASYEQYF. The DNA for the CDR3 is TGTGCCAGCTCACCCGGGACAGCCTCCTACGAGCAGTACTTC.

V is TRBV9 and J is TRBJ2-2; TRBD1 matches 10 bases. V dropped 6 bases and J dropped 8; count of bases not matched to a gene: 10. The V gene's germline CDR1 is SGDLS and CDR2 YYNGEE. The CDR3 extends over 15 amino acids. CDR3 sequence reads: CASTPTGGGTGELFF. Written as DNA, the CDR3 is TGTGCCAGCACCCCGACAGGGGGCGGGACGGGGGAGCTGTTTTTT.

The chain couples TRBV5-6 to TRBJ2-1, with D uncertain. CDR1 is SGHDT and CDR2 is YYEEEE in the germline V gene. Trimming took 0 bases from V and 9 from J, leaving 7 bases between them. The CDR3 is made up of 12 amino acids. CDR3 loop: CASSLVSVEQFF. CDR3 DNA: TGTGCCAGCAGCTTGGTCAGTGTTGAGCAGTTCTTC.

The chain recombines TRBV6-5 with TRBJ1-2; D remains ambiguous. The ends were cut back, 5 bases at V and 4 bases at J, with 5 bases in the middle. CDR3 size: 11 residues. Germline values: CDR1 MNHEY, CDR2 SVGAGI. Here the CDR3 DNA reads TGTGCCAGCAGTAGCTCCTATGGCTACACCTTC. Amino acids: CASSSSYGYTF.

CDR3 in DNA: TGTGCCAGCTCGTGGGACACCACCGGGGAGCTGTTTTTT. Its protein product is CASSWDTTGELFF. The genes are TRBV18 and TRBJ2-2; tentatively, D is TRBD1 (6 bases). Germline CDR1 reads KGHSH; CDR2 reads LQKENI. The V end was cut by 6 bases, the J end by 4 bases, with 9 bases between. The length of the CDR3 is 13 residues.

The rearrangement uses TRBV23-1 and TRBJ2-1; the D is unclear. Being an ORF, TRBV23-1 has a function that is uncertain. The CDR3 spans 10 residues. Trimming cost V 8 bases and J 10 bases, with 9 bases left between them. The CDR3: CASPKREQFF. CDR3 bases: TGCGCCAGCCCCAAGAGGGAGCAGTTCTTC.

This clonotype showed up just once. This chain connects TRBV20-1 to TRBJ2-4; D remains ambiguous. Germline CDR1 is DFQATT and CDR2 is SNEGSKA (reference sequence). The CDR3 runs 11 residues. The V end lost 5 bases, the J end lost 0 bases, and 2 bases lay between the germline ends. The CDR3 is CSAGAKNIQYF. CDR3 DNA sequence: TGCAGTGCTGGAGCCAAAAACATTCAGTACTTC.

This sequence joins TRBV27 and TRBJ1-3; possibly TRBD1 for D (6 bases). CDR1 MNHEY and CDR2 SMNVEV come from the germline V gene (reference sequence). V was pared by 5 bases and J by 4 bases, with 18 bases between. The CDR3 spans 16 residues. The CDR3 region is CASSPRTVPNGNTIYF. The CDR3 DNA is TGTGCCAGCAGTCCTAGGACAGTCCCAAACGGAAACACCATATATTTT.

This clonotype occurred once. This chain connects TRBV24-1 to TRBJ2-1, with 12 bases that match TRBD2. Germline V gene sequence: CDR1 KGHDR, CDR2 SFDVKD. The CDR3 sequence is 18 residues long. V lost 8 bases to trimming and J lost 8 bases; unmatched junction nucleotides: 18. This CDR3 is CATNVGQGGLAGIHEQFF. CDR3 sequence (DNA): TGTGCCACCAATGTAGGACAGGGTGGACTAGCGGGGATACATGAGCAGTTCTTC.

The chain uses TRBV27 and TRBJ1-5; unclear D gene. V was trimmed by 3 bases and J by 9 bases, leaving 15 bases between them. The CDR3 length is 14 residues. Germline V gene data show CDR1 as MNHEY and CDR2 as SMNVEV (reference sequence). CDR3 protein: CASSFVSPRSPQHF. The CDR3 region has the DNA TGTGCCAGCAGTTTTGTTTCCCCCCGGTCGCCCCAGCATTTT.

The chain uses TRBV2 and TRBJ2-5; TRBD2 agrees at 10 bases. V shed 10 bases, J shed 4 bases, and the junction held 3 bases outside the gene matches. The V gene's germline CDR1 is SNHLY and CDR2 FYNNEI. The CDR3 covers 12 residues. Here the CDR3 reads CAMQRGGETQYF. In nucleotides, the CDR3 is TGTGCCATGCAGCGGGGGGGAGAGACCCAGTACTTC.

The V and J genes are TRBV7-8 and TRBJ2-3; possible D gene TRBD1, 6 bases. V lost 1 base and J 11 bases, leaving 10 bases between the germline ends. Germline CDR1 reads SGHVS; CDR2 reads FQNEAQ. The CDR3 sequence is 12 residues long. The CDR3 reads CASSLVLRGQYF. The CDR3, as DNA: TGTGCCAGCAGCTTAGTCCTCAGGGGGCAGTATTTT.

The chain combines TRBV20-1 with TRBJ1-1; D is possibly TRBD1 (6 bases). The CDR3 sequence is 14 residues long. The germline CDR1 and CDR2 sequences are DFQATT and SNEGSKA (reference sequence). Trimming took 2 bases from V and 0 from J, leaving 10 bases between them. CDR3 loop: CSARLQGVNTEAFF. DNA for the CDR3: TGCAGTGCTAGACTACAGGGAGTGAACACTGAAGCTTTCTTT.

This chain connects TRBV21-1 to TRBJ2-1; the D segment call TRBD2 is taken from the table without a DNA check. TRBV21-1 is annotated as a pseudogene. The CDR3 runs 16 residues. CDR3 DNA: TGTGCCAGCAGCGACCGGAGCGGGGGGGCCTTCAATGAGCAGTTCTTC. Protein sequence: CASSDRSGGAFNEQFF.

The CDR3 loop reads CASNPGTGVSGANVLTF. The CDR3 nucleotides read TGTGCCAGCAACCCCGGGACAGGCGTCTCTGGGGCCAACGTCCTGACTTTC. The V gene is TRBV6-1, the J gene TRBJ2-6, with 8 bases fitting TRBD1. There are 17 residues in the CDR3. V lost 7 bases and J lost 0; bases outside the gene matches: 8. CDR1 MNHNS and CDR2 SASEGT come from the germline V gene.

V usage is TRBV12-3 or TRBV12-4 and J usage is TRBJ2-1, with 10 positions matching TRBD2. J gave up 5 bases and V 6 bases, and 7 bases lay outside the gene matches. The length of the CDR3 is 15 residues. CDR3: CASSRGLADNNEQFF. Written as DNA, the CDR3 is TGTGCCAGCAGCCGAGGACTAGCGGATAACAATGAGCAGTTCTTC.

The rearrangement uses TRBV20-1 and TRBJ2-5, with unresolved D. CDR3 length: 13 residues. Germline CDR1 reads DFQATT; CDR2 reads SNEGSKA (reference sequence). V was shortened by 4 bases and J by 2 bases, with 11 bases between the two germline ends. CDR3 region: CSAIWAQQETQYF. In DNA form, the CDR3 reads TGCAGTGCTATATGGGCCCAGCAAGAGACCCAGTACTTC.

This clonotype was detected once. The V call is TRBV27, the J call TRBJ2-3; D is uncertain. Germline V CDR1 and CDR2: MNHEY, SMNVEV (reference sequence). V lost 3 bases to trimming and J lost 4 bases, with 8 bases between them. The CDR3 is 13 residues long. The CDR3 DNA reads as TGTGCCAGCAGTTTTCGTTTCGCAGATACGCAGTATTTT. Translating gives CASSFRFADTQYF.

The rearrangement uses TRBV11-2 and TRBJ1-6; no firm D call. The germline V gene encodes CDR1 SGHAT and CDR2 FQNNGV. Trimming pared 1 base from V and 7 bases from J, leaving 11 bases between. The CDR3 is 15 residues long. The chain's CDR3 is CASSLVPGKNSPLHF. Written as DNA, the CDR3 is TGTGCCAGCAGCTTAGTCCCGGGGAAGAATTCACCCCTCCACTTT.

The chain links TRBV27 to TRBJ2-3; D perhaps matches TRBD2 (6 bases). This CDR3 region has 16 residues. V gave up 5 bases and J gave up 6 bases, with 21 bases separating them. The germline V gene has CDR1 MNHEY and CDR2 SMNVEV (reference sequence). As DNA, the CDR3 is TGTGCCAGCAGTGCAAGGGGACCTCCCGGAGGGGATACGCAGTATTTT. Its protein product is CASSARGPPGGDTQYF.

The count of this clonotype is one. The chain carries TRBV7-2 and TRBJ2-7; no reliable D call. CDR1 is SGHTA and CDR2 is FQGNSA in the germline V gene. There are 13 residues in the CDR3. V was trimmed by 1 base and J by 5 bases, leaving 9 bases between them. CDR3 sequence (DNA): TGTGCCAGCAGCTTAGAACCCGGCCACGAGCAGTACTTC. It encodes CASSLEPGHEQYF.

V and J are TRBV6-5 and TRBJ2-1, with D possibly TRBD2 on 5 matching bases. This CDR3 comprises 13 residues. V was cut by 6 bases and J by 3 bases, with 9 bases left in between. Germline CDR1 and CDR2: MNHEY and SVGAGI. CDR3 in amino acids: CASRRDVYNEQFF. For the CDR3, the DNA is TGTGCCAGCAGGAGGGATGTCTACAATGAGCAGTTCTTC.

V gene TRBV9 combines with J gene TRBJ2-3, with no clear D. Deletions cut 4 bases from V and 0 bases from J, with 6 bases between. From germline, CDR1 is SGDLS and CDR2 YYNGEE. CDR3 length: 13 amino acids. CDR3 protein: CASSPTSTDTQYF. DNA for the CDR3: TGTGCCAGCAGCCCAACTAGCACAGATACGCAGTATTTT.

This chain connects TRBV25-1 to TRBJ2-3, with D hard to call. Trimming shortened V by 3 bases and J by 0 bases, and 1 base separated the two germline ends. The CDR3 spans 12 residues. The germline CDR1 and CDR2 sequences are MGHDK and SYGVNS. The CDR3 bases are TGTGCCAGCAGTGACAGCACAGATACGCAGTATTTT. This translates into CASSDSTDTQYF. Filled out from reference TRBV25-1 and TRBJ2-3, the complete variable domain reads EADIYQTPRYLVIGTGKKITLECSQTMGHDKMYWYQQDPGMELHLIHYSYGVNSTEKGDLSSESTVSRIRTEHFPLTLESARPSHTSQYLCASSDSTDTQYFGPGTRLTVL.

The rearrangement links TRBV7-9 to TRBJ2-1, with no clear D. V dropped 4 bases and J dropped 8 bases, with 6 bases sitting between them. Per the germline V gene, CDR1 is SEHNR and CDR2 is FQNEAQ (reference sequence). The CDR3 is 11 amino acids. In DNA, the CDR3 is TGTGCCAGCAGCTCGGGCTATGAGCAGTTCTTC. Encoded protein: CASSSGYEQFF.

The V and J genes are TRBV5-6 and TRBJ2-3; D gene unclear. V lost 4 bases to trimming and J lost 1 base, with 7 bases between them. The CDR3 has 13 residues. Germline values: CDR1 SGHDT, CDR2 YYEEEE. CDR3 region: CASSQSGTDTQYF. The CDR3 DNA reads TGTGCCAGCAGCCAATCAGGCACAGATACGCAGTATTTT.

The chain joins TRBV27 to TRBJ1-1, with TRBD1 identical over 10 bases. The CDR3 runs to 17 residues. The germline gives CDR1 MNHEY, CDR2 SMNVEV (reference sequence). The junction had 12 bases not matched to a gene; V was cut back by 5 bases and J by 3 bases. In DNA form, the CDR3 reads TGTGCCAGCAGTCCGCGCTTTGGTGGACAGGGGGACACTGAAGCTTTCTTT. It is translated as CASSPRFGGQGDTEAFF.

This chain links TRBV25-1 with TRBJ2-7; D perhaps matches TRBD1 (6 bases). The germline V and J ends were trimmed by 4 bases and 4 bases, with 11 bases remaining between them. This CDR3 has 13 amino acids. CDR1 and CDR2 from the germline V gene are MGHDK and SYGVNS. In DNA, the CDR3 is TGTGCCAGCAGTGCTCACAGGGTGTACGAGCAGTACTTC. Amino acid sequence: CASSAHRVYEQYF.

J is TRBJ2-3 and V is TRBV5-4; perhaps TRBD2 as D (6 bases). Germline V CDR1 and CDR2: SGHNT, YYREEE (reference sequence). V lost 5 bases, J lost 6 bases, and 13 bases lay in between. This CDR3 is built from 13 residues. The DNA for the CDR3 is TGTGCCAGCAGGCGGGACTCCGAGGATACGCAGTATTTT. Translating gives CASRRDSEDTQYF.

The CDR3 loop reads CSAVSGQGYNSPLHF. CDR3 DNA sequence: TGCAGTGCTGTGTCCGGACAGGGATATAATTCACCCCTCCACTTT. V gene TRBV20-1 combines with J gene TRBJ1-6; 8 positions agree with TRBD1. From germline, CDR1 is DFQATT and CDR2 SNEGSKA (reference sequence). This CDR3 comprises 15 residues. With V trimmed by 5 bases and J by 4 bases, 7 bases remained unmatched.